A selection of T cell receptor beta chains follows, all from one sample in a study of blood T cell repertoires in COVID-19. Data came from immunoSEQ multiplex PCR; TCRdb stores just in-frame clones and leaves some out. The sample contains 150,000 to 200,000 clones, about nine tenths of which appear only once. The sequenced sample was peripheral blood. The receptors were gathered from a man between 60 and 70 years old with active or convalescent COVID-19. CDR3s include the opening cysteine and the closing phenylalanine or tryptophan. The D gene is left open where the match is weak. Expanded clones get a size class; other rows say once, few or many, or leave the size out.

>TRBD2|TRBV5-4|TRBJ2-1|.
TGTGCCAGCAGCTTGGGAGCGGGGGTGAACCTAAATGAGCAGTTCTTC
CASSLGAGVNLNEQFF
>.|TRBV27|TRBJ1-5|.
TGTGCCAGCAGTTTTGGTAGTAGTCAGCCCCAGCATTTT
CASSFGSSQPQHF
>TRBD2|TRBV3-1/TRBV3-2|TRBJ2-1|.
TGTGCCAGCATAGCGGGAGGTCCGGATGAGCAGTTCTTC
CASIAGGPDEQFF
>.|TRBV6-1|TRBJ1-5|once
TGTGCCAGCAGTGAAGCGAGAGGGAATCAGCCCCAGCATTTT
CASSEARGNQPQHF
>.|TRBV19|TRBJ1-2|once
TGTGCCAGTAGTATAGATTTCGGGGTGGATGGCTACACCTTC
CASSIDFGVDGYTF
>TRBD2|TRBV4-2|TRBJ2-5|.
TGTGCCAGCAGCCGGAGACTAGCATCCCAAGAGACCCAGTACTTC
CASSRRLASQETQYF
>TRBD2|TRBV7-2|TRBJ2-3|.
TGTGCCAGCAGCTTAGGGGGACTAGCGGGAGTCAATACGCAGTATTTT
CASSLGGLAGVNTQYF
>TRBD1|TRBV19|TRBJ1-5|.
TGTGCCAGTAGTATTGGGACAGGGGGCCCTAATCAGCCCCAGCATTTT
CASSIGTGGPNQPQHF
>TRBD2|TRBV24-1|TRBJ2-1|.
TGTGCCACCAGTGATTCCACCGGGACTAGCGCCGATACCCAGAGCTCCTACAATGAGCAGTTCTTC
CATSDSTGTSADTQSSYNEQFF
>.|TRBV10-1|TRBJ1-1|once
TGCGCCACCACCCCCGGGGGGAGTCTGAACACTGAAGCTTTCTTT
CATTPGGSLNTEAFF
>.|TRBV7-8|TRBJ1-5|few
TGTGCCAGCAGCCCAGACAGGTGGAATCAGCCCCAGCATTTT
CASSPDRWNQPQHF
>.|TRBV10-1|TRBJ2-5|.
TGCGCCAGCAGCTCGGGACTCAAAGAGACCCAGTACTTC
CASSSGLKETQYF
>.|TRBV30|TRBJ1-1|.
TGTGCCTGGAGTGTACGGGGGGGCACTGAAGCTTTCTTT
CAWSVRGGTEAFF
>.|TRBV28|TRBJ1-5|.
TGTGCCAGCAGTTCCCTACAGGGAACTAATCAGCCCCAGCATTTT
CASSSLQGTNQPQHF
>TRBD2|TRBV4-2|TRBJ2-7|.
TGTGCCAGCAGCCAAGTTCGGTTAACTAGCGGGAAAAGGTACGAGCAGTACTTC
CASSQVRLTSGKRYEQYF
>.|TRBV12-3/TRBV12-4|TRBJ1-5|.
TGTGCCAGCACCGGGGACACCCTGGAGCCCCAGCATTTT
CASTGDTLEPQHF
>TRBD1|TRBV9|TRBJ2-1|once
TGTGCCAGCAGCGTAGCTGGGACAGGGCGCAATGAGCAGTTCTTC
CASSVAGTGRNEQFF
>TRBD1|TRBV5-8|TRBJ2-1|.
TGTGCCAGCAGCTCCAGGGGGACAGGGTCAGCTGTTCATGAGCAGTTCTTC
CASSSRGTGSAVHEQFF
>TRBD1|TRBV6-5|TRBJ1-1|.
TGTGCCAGCAGCCGACAGGGTGAAGCTTTCTTT
CASSRQGEAFF
>TRBD1|TRBV20-1|TRBJ1-2|.
TGCAGTGCGCGACAGGGGTATGGCTACACCTTC
CSARQGYGYTF
>TRBD1|TRBV19|TRBJ1-5|.
TGTGCCAGTAGTATACAGACAGGGGGAGTTCAGCCCCAGCATTTT
CASSIQTGGVQPQHF
>.|TRBV19|TRBJ1-3|few
TGTGCCAGTCACTCTCTGGGCACCTTATTGAGCTCTGGAAACACCATATATTTT
CASHSLGTLLSSGNTIYF
>TRBD1|TRBV29-1|TRBJ2-3|.
TGCACCATACAAAAGCAGGGGGCGGCCACAGATACGCAGTATTTT
CTIQKQGAATDTQYF
>TRBD1|TRBV5-1|TRBJ2-7|.
TGCGCCAGCAGCTTGGGTGAGGTCCCCCGGGACAGGGGATACGAGCAGTACTTC
CASSLGEVPRDRGYEQYF
>.|TRBV18|TRBJ2-5|.
TGTGCCAGCTCACCACAGGGTACAGGGCCAGGGGAGACCCAGTACTTC
CASSPQGTGPGETQYF